Listed below are T cell receptor beta chains from one sample, sequenced in a study of early T cells in non-severe SARS-CoV-2 infection. MiXCR was run by TCRdb on the 5' RACE reads, yielding one entry per CDR3 protein. The sample records 56,000 or so distinct CDR3 sequences, less than 9.5% being singletons. Sequencing was done on a sample of whole blood. These receptors all come from an adult who was a healthcare worker with PCR-confirmed SARS-CoV-2 infection or an uninfected control (not recorded which). The CDR3 runs from the conserved cysteine through the conserved F or W. The order of the fields is D gene, J gene, clone size, V gene, CDR3 DNA, CDR3 protein. D genes are given only for firm matches. Clone size, where shown, is once, few, many, or a class for clones that have expanded.

NA TRBJ1-3 NA TRBV6-6 TGTGCCAGCAGCTCGGTGGGGCCAGAGACTGGAAACACCATATATTTT CASSSVGPETGNTIYF
NA TRBJ2-7 few TRBV3-1 TGTGCCAGCAGCGTGGGGCGGGGTACCTACGAGCAGTACTTC CASSVGRGTYEQYF
NA TRBJ2-1 many TRBV15 TGTGCCACCAGCAGGGCGTCTGGGCGGGGTTACAATGAGCAGTTCTTC CATSRASGRGYNEQFF
NA TRBJ2-3 few TRBV9 TGTGCCAGCAGCGCCCGATGGGGCACTCGCACAGATACGCAGTATTTT CASSARWGTRTDTQYF
TRBD1 TRBJ1-2 few TRBV14 TGTGCCAGCAGCCAAGAACGGACAGGGGCGGATGGCTACACCTTC CASSQERTGADGYTF
NA TRBJ2-5 many TRBV2 TGTGCCAGCAGACAGGGTTGGAAAGAGACCCAGTACTTC CASRQGWKETQYF
NA TRBJ2-1 NA TRBV2 TGTGCCAGCAGTCGAGGGTGGGGGCAGTTCTTC CASSRGWGQFF
NA TRBJ2-7 NA TRBV29-1 TGCAGCGTTACGGACACCTACGAGCAGTACTTC CSVTDTYEQYF
NA TRBJ2-2 many TRBV7-6 TGTGCCAGCGGAGGGGCGGGGACGAACACCGGGGAGCTGTTTTTT CASGGAGTNTGELFF
TRBD2 TRBJ2-3 few TRBV7-2 TGTGCCAGCAGCGCGGGACTAGCGGGAACAGATACGCAGTATTTT CASSAGLAGTDTQYF
NA TRBJ2-2 few TRBV27 TGTGCCAGCAGTTACCGGACTGGGGCGGGCACCGGGGAGCTGTTTTTT CASSYRTGAGTGELFF
NA TRBJ2-5 NA TRBV21-1 TGTGCCAGCAGCAAATGGACGGGACAAGAGACCCAGTACTTC CASSKWTGQETQYF
TRBD2 TRBJ2-1 NA TRBV29-1 TGCAGCGTAGGCGGGGGGAACTACAATGAGCAGTTCTTC CSVGGGNYNEQFF
NA TRBJ2-6 many TRBV12-3/TRBV12-4 TGTGCCAGCAGTAGCGCGGGCCCCCGGGCCAACGTCCTGACTTTC CASSSAGPRANVLTF
NA TRBJ2-2 many TRBV12-3/TRBV12-4 TGTGCCAGCAGTTTCGGCGACGTAAGAGGCACCGGGGAGCTGTTTTTT CASSFGDVRGTGELFF
NA TRBJ2-5 few TRBV28 TGTGCCACCCGGGGGTTCCAAGAGACCCAGTACTTC CATRGFQETQYF
TRBD2 TRBJ2-7 NA TRBV20-1 TGCAGTGCGGATGGACTAGCGGGAGGGTCCTCCTACGAGCAGTACTTC CSADGLAGGSSYEQYF
NA TRBJ2-3 many TRBV9 TGTGCCAGCAGCGTAGCTGGGGGGGCTCCAGATACGCAGTATTTT CASSVAGGAPDTQYF
NA TRBJ2-3 few TRBV4-1 TGCGCCAGCAGCCAAGATCCGAGGACTACCTCTAGCACAGATACGCAGTATTTT CASSQDPRTTSSTDTQYF
TRBD1 TRBJ2-5 NA TRBV5-1 TGCGCCAGCACCTCGATTGGGACAGCCCAAGAGACCCAGTACTTC CASTSIGTAQETQYF
NA TRBJ2-3 many TRBV5-1 TGCGCCAGCAGCTCCTCCCCCAGCACAGATACGCAGTATTTT CASSSSPSTDTQYF
TRBD2 TRBJ2-3 NA TRBV7-2 TGTGCCAGCAGCTTCTCGGGGGGAAATACGCAGTATTTT CASSFSGGNTQYF
NA TRBJ1-5 NA TRBV20-1 TGCAGTGCTAGGAGGTCAGCCGATCAGCCCCAGCATTTT CSARRSADQPQHF
NA TRBJ1-2 few TRBV12-3/TRBV12-4 TGTGCCAGCAGTTTTTCAGGGATCTATGGCTACACCTTC CASSFSGIYGYTF
NA TRBJ2-5 few TRBV5-1 TGCGCCAGCACCCTGGCCAGCCCCGGGACCCGACAAGAGACCCAGTACTTC CASTLASPGTRQETQYF
TRBD2 TRBJ2-1 few TRBV10-2 TGCGCCAGCAGTGAGAGGCTAGCGGGGAACCATGAGCAGTTCTTC CASSERLAGNHEQFF
NA TRBJ1-6 few TRBV5-8 TGTGCCAGCAGCCCTAGAACCGGGACTAGGGATTCACCCCTCCACTTT CASSPRTGTRDSPLHF
NA TRBJ1-4 many TRBV6-6 TGTGCCAGCAGTTACTGGGGTCTGGAAAAACTGTTTTTT CASSYWGLEKLFF
NA TRBJ1-5 few TRBV28 TGTGCCAGCAGTCCCGCCCGGGGGGTGCAGGATCAGCCCCAGCATTTT CASSPARGVQDQPQHF
NA TRBJ1-1 NA TRBV27 TGTGCCTACACTGAAGCTTTCTTT CAYTEAFF
TRBD2 TRBJ2-7 few TRBV4-1 TGCGCCAGCAGCCAAGTTCCCGGACTAGCGGGCTACGAGCAGTACTTC CASSQVPGLAGYEQYF
NA TRBJ2-5 NA TRBV4-1 TGCGCCAGCAGCCAAGTATCAGGGTCGGGGGAGACCCAGTACTTC CASSQVSGSGETQYF
NA TRBJ1-3 few TRBV7-9 TGTGCCAGCAGCTTAACCCAGGGAACTGGAAACACCATATATTTT CASSLTQGTGNTIYF
NA TRBJ2-2 few TRBV7-8 TGTGCCAGCAGCTCCTTTCAGGGGATAATATACGGGGAGCTGTTTTTT CASSSFQGIIYGELFF
NA TRBJ2-5 few TRBV18 TGTGCCAGCACCGACTACCGGAGTGAGACCCAGTACTTC CASTDYRSETQYF
TRBD2 TRBJ2-7 NA TRBV11-3 TGTGCCAGCAGCTCCACGACTAGCGGGAGGCCCAACGAGCAGTACTTC CASSSTTSGRPNEQYF
NA TRBJ2-7 many TRBV27 TGTGCCAGCAGTTTAGGGTCGGGACGCTCCTACGAGCAGTACTTC CASSLGSGRSYEQYF
NA TRBJ1-5 NA TRBV12-3/TRBV12-4 TGTGCCAGCAGTTGGGGGGGTACAGGGAGCAATCAGCCCCAGCATTTT CASSWGGTGSNQPQHF
NA TRBJ2-5 few TRBV7-9 TGTGCCAGCAGTCCTAGGCTCCCAGGGCCCCAAGAGACCCAGTACTTC CASSPRLPGPQETQYF
TRBD1 TRBJ2-1 few TRBV20-1 TGCAGTGCCAGTTCCTGGGACAGGGGCCACAATGAGCAGTTCTTC CSASSWDRGHNEQFF
NA TRBJ1-6 once TRBV18 TGTGCCAGCTCACAACGAGAGATCGGCGGATCACCCCTCCACTTT CASSQREIGGSPLHF
NA TRBJ2-1 few TRBV10-3 TGTGCCATCAGTGAGGGCAGTCTATACTCCTACAATGAGCAGTTCTTC CAISEGSLYSYNEQFF
TRBD2 TRBJ2-1 NA TRBV25-1 TGTGCCAGCAGTGAATCGGGACTAGCGATCTACAATGAGCAGTTCTTC CASSESGLAIYNEQFF
NA TRBJ1-5 few TRBV6-1 TGTGCCAGCAGTGATACTCAGCCCCAGCATTTT CASSDTQPQHF